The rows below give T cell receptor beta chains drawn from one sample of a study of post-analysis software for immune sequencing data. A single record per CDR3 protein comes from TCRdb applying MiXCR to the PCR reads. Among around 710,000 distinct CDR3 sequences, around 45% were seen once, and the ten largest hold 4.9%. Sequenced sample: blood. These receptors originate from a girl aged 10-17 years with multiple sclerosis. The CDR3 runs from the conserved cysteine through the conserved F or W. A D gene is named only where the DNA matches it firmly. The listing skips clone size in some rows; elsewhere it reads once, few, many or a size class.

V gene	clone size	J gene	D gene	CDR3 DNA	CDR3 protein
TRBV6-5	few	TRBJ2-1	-	TGTGCCAGCAGTTACTCATCGGACAATGAGCAGTTCTTC	CASSYSSDNEQFF
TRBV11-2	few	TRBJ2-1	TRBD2	TGTGCCAGCAGCTCATGGACTAGCGGGAGGACTGACTCCTACAATGAGCAGTTCTTC	CASSSWTSGRTDSYNEQFF
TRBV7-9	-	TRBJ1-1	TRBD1	TGTGCCAGCAGCCCTCGACAGGGGTCCTTCACTGAAGCTTTCTTT	CASSPRQGSFTEAFF
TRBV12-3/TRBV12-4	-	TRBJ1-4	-	TGTGCCAGCAGTTCCGGGACAAATGGAAAAAAACTGTTTTTT	CASSSGTNGKKLFF
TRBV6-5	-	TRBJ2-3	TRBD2	TGTGCCACCAAACCTCTAGCGGGTACTAGCACAGATACGCAGTATTTT	CATKPLAGTSTDTQYF
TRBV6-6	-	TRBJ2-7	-	TGTGCCAGCACTACCCGTGCCGAGCAGTACTTC	CASTTRAEQYF
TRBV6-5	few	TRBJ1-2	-	TGTGCCAGCAGCCGGGACGGGGACTATGGCTACACCTTC	CASSRDGDYGYTF
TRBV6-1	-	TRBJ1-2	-	TGTGCCAGCATGGGGACCCTTAACTATGGCTACACCTTC	CASMGTLNYGYTF
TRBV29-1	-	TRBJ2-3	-	TGCAGCGTTGTATACGGGAGCAACACAGATACGCAGTATTTT	CSVVYGSNTDTQYF
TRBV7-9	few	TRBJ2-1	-	TGTGCCAGCAGCAAAAGCGAGAGCTCCTACAATGAGCAGTTCTTC	CASSKSESSYNEQFF
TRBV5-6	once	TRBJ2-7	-	TGTGCCAGCAGCTTAGGACCGAGACCCTACGAGCAGTACTTC	CASSLGPRPYEQYF
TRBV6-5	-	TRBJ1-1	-	TGTGCCAGCAGTCGAGGGGAGTTGACTGAAGCTTTCTTT	CASSRGELTEAFF
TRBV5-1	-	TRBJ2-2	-	TGCGCCAGTAGGAGGCGGGATGCGTACACCGGGGAGCTGTTTTTT	CASRRRDAYTGELFF
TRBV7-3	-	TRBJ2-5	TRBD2	TGTGCCAGCAGCTTAATAGGGGCTAGCGGAGAGACCCAGTACTTC	CASSLIGASGETQYF
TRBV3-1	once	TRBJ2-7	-	TGTGCCAGCAGCCCCTTCACCTTCTCCTACGAGCAGTACTTC	CASSPFTFSYEQYF
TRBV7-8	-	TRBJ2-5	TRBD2	TGTGCCAGCAGCAGTAGCGGGAGGATGGAGACCCAGTACTTC	CASSSSGRMETQYF
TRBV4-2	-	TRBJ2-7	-	TGTGCCAGCAGCCAGGGTGAGGAGCAGTACTTC	CASSQGEEQYF
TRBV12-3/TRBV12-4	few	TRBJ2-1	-	TGTGCCAGCAGGCGTGAGGGGGAGCAGTTCTTC	CASRREGEQFF
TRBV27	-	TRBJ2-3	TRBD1	TGTGCCAGCAGTCCCCGACAGGGTCTTGCAGATACGCAGTATTTT	CASSPRQGLADTQYF
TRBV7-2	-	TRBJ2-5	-	TGTGCCAGCAGCTTAGGCACGACTACGCCGGGGACCCAGTACTTC	CASSLGTTTPGTQYF
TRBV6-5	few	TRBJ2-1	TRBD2	TGTGCCAGCAGTTACTCGACTAGCGGGAGTATAGGGCAGTTCTTC	CASSYSTSGSIGQFF
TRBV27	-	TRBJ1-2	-	TGTGCCAGCAGCCGCGGGACGCTTAACTATGGCTACACCTTC	CASSRGTLNYGYTF
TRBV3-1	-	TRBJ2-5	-	TGTGCCAGCAGCCAAGATAGTCCGTCTTTCGAAATTAACAATGAGCAGTACTTC	CASSQDSPSFEINNEQYF
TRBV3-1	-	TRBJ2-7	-	TGTGCCAGCAGCCAAGGGTCTGACGAGCAGTACTTC	CASSQGSDEQYF
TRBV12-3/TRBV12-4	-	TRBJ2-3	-	TGTGCCAGCACAGTTTATGGCGGGACGGGACGCACAGATACGCAGTATTTT	CASTVYGGTGRTDTQYF
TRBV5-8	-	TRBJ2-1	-	TGTGCCAGCAGCTTCCGAGGCGCTAGCTGGGATGAGCAGTTCTTC	CASSFRGASWDEQFF
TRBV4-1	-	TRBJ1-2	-	TGCGCCAGCAGCCAAGAGAACGCCGTTGGATCCTATGGCTACACCTTC	CASSQENAVGSYGYTF
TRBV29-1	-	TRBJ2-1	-	TGCAGCGTTGAAAGTGGGGGGTTCTACAATGAGCAGTTCTTC	CSVESGGFYNEQFF
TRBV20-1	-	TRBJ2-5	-	TGCAGTGTACTAGGGATAGAAGAGACCCAGTACTTC	CSVLGIEETQYF
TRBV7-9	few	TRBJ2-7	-	TGTGCCAGCAGCTTAGTGACGGATAGCTCCTACGAGCAGTACTTC	CASSLVTDSSYEQYF
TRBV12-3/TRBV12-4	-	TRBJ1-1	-	TGTGCCAGCAGAGCCTCTCCTAAGAACACTGAAGCTTTCTTT	CASRASPKNTEAFF
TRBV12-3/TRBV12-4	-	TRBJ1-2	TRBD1	TGTGCCAGCAGTCAGGGGGGGCGGGCTGGCTACACCTTC	CASSQGGRAGYTF
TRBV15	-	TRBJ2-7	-	TGTGCCACCAGCAGAGATGTGAACGAGCAGTACTTC	CATSRDVNEQYF
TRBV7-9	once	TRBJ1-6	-	TGTGCCAGCAGCTTAAGCGGGAATTCACCCTTCCACTTT	CASSLSGNSPFHF
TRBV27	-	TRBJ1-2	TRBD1	TGTGCCAGCGGTTTATATCAGGGGGCGGACGGCTACACCTTC	CASGLYQGADGYTF
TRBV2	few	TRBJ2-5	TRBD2	TGTGCCAGCAGTGATTTCGGCGGGAGGGGAGAGACCCAGTACTTC	CASSDFGGRGETQYF
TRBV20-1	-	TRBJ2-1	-	TGCAGTGCTAGCTTCAGGGACTATGAGCAGTTCTTC	CSASFRDYEQFF
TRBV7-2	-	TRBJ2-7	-	TGTGCCAGCAGCTTAGGGGCCCTGGGGGGCTACGAGCAGTACTTC	CASSLGALGGYEQYF
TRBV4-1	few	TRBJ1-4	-	TGCGCCAGCAGCCAAGATGTATCAGGCACTAATGAAAAACTGTTTTTT	CASSQDVSGTNEKLFF
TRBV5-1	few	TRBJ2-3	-	TGCGCCAGCAGCTTGGACGCCTTCTCCCGCACAGATACGCAGTATTTT	CASSLDAFSRTDTQYF
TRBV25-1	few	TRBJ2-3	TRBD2	TGTGCCAGCAGTGAAGTAGGAGCGGGGAATGGCACAGATACGCAGTATTTT	CASSEVGAGNGTDTQYF
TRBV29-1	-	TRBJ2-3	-	TGCAGCGTTGTCACAACTAGCACAGATACGCAGTATTTT	CSVVTTSTDTQYF
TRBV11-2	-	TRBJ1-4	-	TGTGCCAGCAGCTCCCCCGGGACTGCGGCTGAAAAACGGTTTTTT	CASSSPGTAAEKRFF
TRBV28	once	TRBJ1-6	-	TGTGCCAGCAGTTCACCTCCCGGGAATTCACCCCTCCACTTT	CASSSPPGNSPLHF
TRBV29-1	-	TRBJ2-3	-	TGCAGCGTTGGGGCGAACACAGATACGCAGTATTTT	CSVGANTDTQYF
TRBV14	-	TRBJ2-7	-	TGTGCCAGCAGCCAATTCGGGGCCTCGGGCTCCTACGAGCAGTACTTC	CASSQFGASGSYEQYF
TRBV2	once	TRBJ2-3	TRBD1	TGTGCCAGCAGTGAGAAGAGGGACAGGGGGCGTTTTGTCAAGAATACGCAGTATTTT	CASSEKRDRGRFVKNTQYF
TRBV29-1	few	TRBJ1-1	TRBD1	TGCAGCGTAGGACAGGGGGCTGGGGGAACTGAAGCTTTCTTT	CSVGQGAGGTEAFF
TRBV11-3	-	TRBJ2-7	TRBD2	TGTGCCAGCAGCGCGATGGCGGGAGGGCCCTACGAGCAGTACTTC	CASSAMAGGPYEQYF
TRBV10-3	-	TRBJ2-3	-	TGTGCCATCAGTGATTTGGTGTCTAGCACAGATACGCAGTATTTT	CAISDLVSSTDTQYF
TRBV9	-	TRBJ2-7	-	TGTGCCAGCAGCGTAGCGGGACGCGCCTACGAGCAGTACTTC	CASSVAGRAYEQYF
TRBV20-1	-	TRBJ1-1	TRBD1	TGCAGTGCTCCGACAGGGTGGGACACTGAAGCTTTCTTT	CSAPTGWDTEAFF
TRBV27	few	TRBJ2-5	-	TGTGCCAGCAGTCCATTCCGACCCCGGGGAGAGACCCAGTACTTC	CASSPFRPRGETQYF
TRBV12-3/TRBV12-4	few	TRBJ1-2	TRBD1	TGTGCCAGCAGTCCAGGGGGCGATATCTATGGCTACACCTTC	CASSPGGDIYGYTF
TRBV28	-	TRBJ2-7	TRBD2	TGTGCCAGCAGACCTTCGGGACTAGCGGTAACCTACGAGCAGTACTTC	CASRPSGLAVTYEQYF
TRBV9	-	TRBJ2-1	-	TGTGCCAGCGGGGGTCCCGAGAGGCTGTTCTTC	CASGGPERLFF
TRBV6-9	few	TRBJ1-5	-	TGTGCCAGCAGTTATTCGACCAGTTATAGCAATCAGCCCCAGCATTTT	CASSYSTSYSNQPQHF